The entry below describes one TCR beta chain. Its antigen remains unknown. Sequencing was performed with immunoSEQ multiplex PCR; in TCRdb, only in-frame clones are kept and a portion is missing. The data hold 95,000 to 150,000 clones, with approximately 88% observed a single time. The data stem from a study of T cell responses to AZD1222 COVID-19 vaccine. Study-level results: Two doses of AZD1222 preceded a rise in Spike-specific TCR breadth and depth. Targeting of unmutated variant regions was reportedly seen in nearly half of spike-specific TCRs. Females outnumbered males among donors, who were mostly white British; clonal diversity was possibly underestimated.

Germline V lookup: CDR1 SEHNR, CDR2 FQNEAQ (reference sequence). The V and J ends lost 8 bases and 5 bases respectively, with 15 bases between them. The CDR3 extends over 13 amino acids. The sample consisted of peripheral blood, taken on day 0 of AZD1222 vaccination. The chain joins TRBV7-9 to TRBJ1-1; tentative D call: TRBD1 (6 bases). The receptor's source is an adult in good health. The CDR3 DNA reads TGTGCCAGCTTTGGGGGGCTGGGAACTGAAGCTTTCTTT. Protein sequence: CASFGGLGTEAFF. The variable domain in full, completed from reference TRBV7-9 and TRBJ1-1, reads DTGVSQNPRHKITKRGQNVTFRCDPISEHNRLYWYRQTLGQGPEFLTYFQNEAQLEKSRLLSDRFSAERPKGSFSTLEIQRTEQGDSAMYLCASFGGLGTEAFFGQGTRLTVV.